The 28 T cell receptor beta chains below all came from one sample that was sequenced in a study of blood T cells in healthy people across ages. Through a sample-barcoded 5' primer and a J-beta primer mix, a second PCR was run for roughly 7 to 11 cycles. MiXCR, run by TCRdb on the 5' RACE reads, gives a single entry per CDR3 protein. There are approximately 1,000,000 distinct CDR3 sequences in the sample; around 45% occur only once, and approximately 17% lies in the top ten. The specimen sequenced was blood. The source is a woman aged 55-70 years in good health.

This clonotype was counted a few times. CDR3 sequence reads: CASSYSAGGQYEQYF. CDR3 in DNA: TGTGCCAGCAGTTACTCGGCAGGGGGTCAGTACGAGCAGTACTTC. J is TRBJ2-7 and V is TRBV6-5, with TRBD1 matching over 7 bases. V lost 0 bases, J lost 4 bases, and 6 bases stayed unmatched. Germline assignment: CDR1 MNHEY and CDR2 SVGAGI. The CDR3 has 15 amino acids.

The chain is built from TRBV6-1 and TRBJ2-1; D may be TRBD1 (7 bases). With 7 bases removed from V and 5 bases from J, the gap between germline ends came to 21 bases. The CDR3 is 16 amino acids. The germline gives CDR1 MNHNS, CDR2 SASEGT. The CDR3 spells CASTPRRGRGDNEQFF. CDR3 nucleotides: TGTGCCAGCACCCCTCGTCGGGGCAGGGGGGACAATGAGCAGTTCTTC.

This clonotype was picked up a small number of times. J is TRBJ2-7 and V is TRBV27; 10 nucleotides line up with TRBD2. The CDR3 spans 13 residues. V was clipped by 10 bases and J by 0 bases; unmatched bases: 3. Germline V CDR1 and CDR2: MNHEY, SMNVEV (reference sequence). CDR3 loop: CATASGSSYEQYF. In nucleotides, the CDR3 is TGTGCCACGGCTAGCGGGAGCTCCTACGAGCAGTACTTC.

This clonotype was observed a few times. The chain employs TRBV30 and TRBJ2-3, with D possibly matching TRBD2 (5 bases). The CDR3 contains 15 residues. Germline CDR1 and CDR2: GTSNPN and SVGIG (reference sequence). Trimming stripped 1 base from V and 2 bases from J, with 13 bases between. CDR3 loop: CAWSGADLPTDTQYF. As DNA, the CDR3 is TGTGCCTGGAGTGGGGCGGACTTACCCACAGATACGCAGTATTTT.

This clonotype has just a few counts. The V call is TRBV10-3, the J call TRBJ2-7; D assignment may be TRBD1 or TRBD2 (5 bases each). V was clipped by 10 bases and J by 5 bases, with 18 bases between them. The length of the CDR3 is 13 residues. CDR1 is ENHRY and CDR2 is SYGVKD in the germline V gene. The CDR3 region is CATDLGESHEQYF. The CDR3 DNA follows: TGTGCCACCGATTTGGGGGAGAGCCACGAGCAGTACTTC.

V is TRBV28 and J is TRBJ2-7; TRBD1 might be the D (5 bases). Germline-derived CDR1 and CDR2 are MDHEN and SYDVKM. The CDR3 is made up of 22 amino acids. V lost 2 bases and J 3 bases, leaving 35 bases between the germline ends. CDR3 nucleotide sequence: TGTGCCAGCAGTTTACCATCCAGGGTCGGAATGGCTTTCGGGTCCGGCTTCTACGAGCAGTACTTC. As protein: CASSLPSRVGMAFGSGFYEQYF. Drawing the rest from reference TRBV28 and TRBJ2-7, the complete variable domain is DVKVTQSSRYLVKRTGEKVFLECVQDMDHENMFWYRQDPGLGLRLIYFSYDVKMKEKGDIPEGYSVSREKKERFSLILESASTNQTSMYLCASSLPSRVGMAFGSGFYEQYFGPGTRLTVT.

The chain joins TRBV6-6 to TRBJ1-4, with a possible D match to TRBD1 (5 bases). This CDR3 spans 15 amino acids. V was clipped by 2 bases and J by 2 bases, with 9 bases between them. Germline CDR1 MNHNY, CDR2 SVGAGI (reference sequence). The CDR3 protein is CASSYSGDTNEKLFF. In DNA form, the CDR3 reads TGTGCCAGCAGTTACAGCGGGGACACTAATGAAAAACTGTTTTTT.

This clonotype was seen once. The chain employs TRBV27 and TRBJ2-1, with D tentatively TRBD1 (6 bases). Trimming pared 5 bases from V and 5 bases from J, leaving 13 bases between. CDR3 length: 14 amino acids. CDR1 and CDR2 from the germline V gene are MNHEY and SMNVEV (reference sequence). CDR3 residues: CASSVSQGHNEQFF. For the CDR3, the DNA is TGTGCCAGCAGTGTCTCACAGGGACACAATGAGCAGTTCTTC.

This clonotype was counted a few times. The chain recombines TRBV20-1 with TRBJ2-5; 9 bases are shared with TRBD2. The CDR3 contains 14 residues. J gave up 11 bases and V 4 bases, and 14 bases lay outside the gene matches. The germline V gene has CDR1 DFQATT and CDR2 SNEGSKA (reference sequence). The CDR3 DNA reads TGCAGTGCTACCGCCCTAGCGGGACTGAAGGAGCAGTACTTC. Amino acids: CSATALAGLKEQYF.

J is TRBJ2-5 and V is TRBV11-2; D gene unclear. The CDR3 spans 14 residues. Trimming shortened V by 5 bases and J by 5 bases, and 15 bases separated the two germline ends. CDR1 and CDR2 (germline): SGHAT, FQNNGV. The DNA for the CDR3 is TGTGCCAGCAGCCGATCTCCGCTCGTCGAGACCCAGTACTTC. Translating gives CASSRSPLVETQYF.

This chain connects TRBV5-1 to TRBJ2-3; 11 bases map to TRBD2. CDR1 is SGHRS and CDR2 is YFSETQ in the germline V gene. With V trimmed by 1 base and J by 2 bases, 3 bases remained unmatched. The CDR3 has 16 amino acids. The CDR3 reads CASSLTSGRPTDTQYF. CDR3 nucleotides: TGCGCCAGCAGCTTGACTAGCGGGAGACCCACAGATACGCAGTATTTT.

This clonotype was recorded once. The V and J genes are TRBV27 and TRBJ1-5, with a possible D match to TRBD1 (6 bases). The V end lost 3 bases, the J end lost 2 bases, and 14 bases lay between the germline ends. The CDR3 extends over 16 amino acids. CDR1 and CDR2 (germline): MNHEY, SMNVEV (reference sequence). CDR3 coding DNA: TGTGCCAGCAGTTTGGGTGTTAGGGGGGGCAATCAGCCCCAGCATTTT. The encoded protein is CASSLGVRGGNQPQHF.

The rearrangement uses TRBV20-1 and TRBJ2-7; D is perhaps TRBD1 or TRBD2 (6 bases each). The germline CDR1 and CDR2 sequences are DFQATT and SNEGSKA (reference sequence). Trimming took off 1 base at V and 7 bases at J, with 14 bases between the two ends. This CDR3 has 13 amino acids. DNA of the CDR3: TGCAGTGCTAGAGGCGACGGGGGCTATGAGCAGTACTTC. This gives the protein CSARGDGGYEQYF.

This clonotype was found a few times. The chain combines TRBV18 with TRBJ2-1; 9 bases fit TRBD1. V shed 5 bases, J shed 9 bases, and the junction held 11 bases outside the gene matches. CDR1 and CDR2 (germline): KGHSH, LQKENI. The CDR3 spans 15 residues. The CDR3 region is CASSSRDRALAEQFF. CDR3 nucleotides: TGTGCCAGCTCATCCCGGGACAGGGCCCTAGCTGAGCAGTTCTTC.

This clonotype was seen repeatedly, ten times or more. The V call is TRBV6-1, the J call TRBJ2-3; 9 positions agree with TRBD2. The V gene's germline CDR1 is MNHNS and CDR2 SASEGT. The CDR3 runs 16 residues. J lost 7 bases, V lost 4 bases, and 12 bases had no gene match. For the CDR3, the DNA is TGTGCCAGCAGTGGCAATAGCGGGAGTGGGGGGTATACGCAGTATTTT. Protein: CASSGNSGSGGYTQYF.

The chain links TRBV7-2 to TRBJ1-4; D is ambiguous. Germline V CDR1 and CDR2: SGHTA, FQGNSA. Deletions cut 1 base from V and 4 bases from J, with 19 bases between. The CDR3 totals 18 residues. This chain's CDR3 is CASSLEGGRPTYNEKLFF. CDR3 DNA: TGTGCCAGCAGCTTAGAGGGCGGACGGCCAACTTATAATGAAAAACTGTTTTTT.

The J gene is TRBJ2-7, the V gene TRBV20-1; tentative D call: TRBD2 (7 bases). The DNA matches TRBJ2-5 better at its end, which makes the J call doubtful. Germline assignment: CDR1 DFQATT and CDR2 SNEGSKA (reference sequence). The CDR3 totals 15 residues. The CDR3 nucleotides read TGCAGTGCTAGAGGGGTCAGGGGAGGGGAGGAGACCCAGTACTTC. It specifies CSARGVRGGEETQYF.

This clonotype was counted a few times. The chain couples TRBV9 to TRBJ2-1; D is possibly TRBD1 (6 bases). This CDR3 has 16 residues. The germline gives CDR1 SGDLS, CDR2 YYNGEE. V dropped 1 base and J dropped 9 bases, with 20 bases sitting between them. CDR3 bases: TGTGCCAGCAGCGTATGGGGGACCAACCTAGGGGGTGAGCAGTTCTTC. As protein: CASSVWGTNLGGEQFF.

This clonotype was detected a few times. This rearrangement joins TRBV12-3 or TRBV12-4 to TRBJ1-2, with TRBD1 as a possible D gene (6 bases). The CDR3 is made up of 13 amino acids. Trimming took 5 bases from V and 0 from J, leaving 7 bases between them. CDR3 DNA: TGTGCCAGCAGTGACAGGACTAACTATGGCTACACCTTC. It codes for CASSDRTNYGYTF.

The CDR3 is CATSDGGQREQFF. For the CDR3, the DNA is TGTGCCACCAGTGATGGGGGACAGCGTGAGCAGTTCTTC. The V and J genes are TRBV24-1 and TRBJ2-1; 7 bases align to TRBD1. This CDR3 has 13 residues. Germline V gene sequence: CDR1 KGHDR, CDR2 SFDVKD. V lost 3 bases and J lost 9; bases outside the gene matches: 4.

Concerning this clonotype: Since a much larger clone is just one base distant, this may be a read error. The chain is built from TRBV7-2 and TRBJ2-5, with D perhaps matching TRBD2 (5 bases). Germline lookup yields CDR1 SGHTA and CDR2 FQGNSA. This CDR3 is built from 14 residues. Trimming left V 3 bases short and J 11 bases short, with 19 bases between. CDR3 residues: CASSFDRGKDEQYF. In DNA, the CDR3 is TGTGCCAGCAGCTTTGACCGGGGAAAGGATGAGCAGTACTTC.

In this sample, this clonotype turned up once. V usage is TRBV28 and J usage is TRBJ2-5; tentative D call: TRBD2 (5 bases). The J call is uncertain, as TRBJ2-4 better fits the DNA end. Germline values: CDR1 MDHEN, CDR2 SYDVKM. CDR3 size: 15 residues. The CDR3 sequence: CASKLGGLMGNIQYF. The CDR3 DNA reads TGTGCCAGCAAACTAGGCGGGTTGATGGGAAACATTCAGTACTTC.

The rearrangement joins TRBV4-2 to TRBJ1-1; D is undetermined. The CDR3 contains 11 residues. Germline assignment: CDR1 LGHNA and CDR2 YNFKEQ. V lost 1 base, J lost 8 bases, and 5 bases lay in between. The CDR3 loop reads CASSQASEAFF. The CDR3 DNA reads as TGTGCCAGCAGCCAAGCTTCCGAAGCTTTCTTT.

This clonotype has at least ten counts. The genes are TRBV20-1 and TRBJ2-5; TRBD2 agrees at 12 bases. The CDR3 is 13 amino acids. Germline V gene sequence: CDR1 DFQATT, CDR2 SNEGSKA (reference sequence). J lost 11 bases, V lost 5 bases, and 9 bases had no gene match. The CDR3 nucleotides are TGCAGTGCTGCTAGCGGGAGGGCGAATGAGCAGTACTTC. This gives the protein CSAASGRANEQYF.

This clonotype was detected a few times. J is TRBJ2-7 and V is TRBV29-1; 10 bases line up with TRBD2. V shed 7 bases and J 7 bases; nucleotides not matched to a gene: 10. The CDR3 runs 13 residues. From germline, CDR1 is SQVTM and CDR2 ANQGSEA. DNA of the CDR3: TGCAGCGCCTGGACTAGCGGATACAATGAGCAGTACTTC. It specifies CSAWTSGYNEQYF.

This clonotype was seen more than once but under ten times. The chain employs TRBV7-9 and TRBJ2-1, with 7 bases aligning to TRBD2. The CDR3 is 15 amino acids. V trimming: 5 bases; J trimming: 7 bases; junction bases outside the gene matches: 11. CDR1 and CDR2 (germline): SEHNR, FQNEAQ (reference sequence). CDR3 protein: CASSPAGGRGNEQFF. The CDR3, as DNA: TGTGCCAGCAGCCCCGCCGGCGGGAGAGGGAATGAGCAGTTCTTC. Combining the CDR3 with reference TRBV7-9 and TRBJ2-1 gives the whole variable domain DTGVSQNPRHKITKRGQNVTFRCDPISEHNRLYWYRQTLGQGPEFLTYFQNEAQLEKSRLLSDRFSAERPKGSFSTLEIQRTEQGDSAMYLCASSPAGGRGNEQFFGPGTRLTVL.

The genes are TRBV27 and TRBJ2-7; 7 bases are a match to TRBD2. This CDR3 comprises 13 residues. With 7 bases clipped from V and 7 bases from J, the junction kept 10 bases outside the gene matches. Germline CDR1 and CDR2: MNHEY and SMNVEV (reference sequence). The CDR3 bases are TGTGCCAGCACCCCAGCGGGATTGGCTGAGCAGTACTTC. Translation: CASTPAGLAEQYF.

This clonotype showed up just a few times. The chain combines TRBV27 with TRBJ2-1; tentative D call: TRBD2 (6 bases). The V end lost 3 bases, the J end lost 4 bases, and 22 bases lay between the germline ends. The CDR3 spans 18 residues. Germline-derived CDR1 and CDR2 are MNHEY and SMNVEV (reference sequence). Here the CDR3 DNA reads TGTGCCAGCAGTTTTAAAGGACGGAGTGCGGGGCGGTACAATGAGCAGTTCTTC. Its translation is CASSFKGRSAGRYNEQFF.